This is a list of T cell receptor beta chains from one sample in a study of T-cell reconstitution after alpha-beta-depleted transplantation in children. TCRdb independently ran MiXCR on the PCR reads; one entry per CDR3 protein. The sample contains roughly 200,000 distinct CDR3 sequences, 6.5% to 7.5% of which appear only once. Sequencing used PBMCs from the stem cell graft donor, obtained from the stem cell graft. These receptors all stem from a human donor who donated a stem cell graft to a child with Wiskott-Aldrich syndrome. Both conserved end residues are part of each CDR3. The D gene is left open where the match is weak. Not every row has a clone size; where given, it reads once, few, many or a size class.

few,.,TRBJ2-7,TRBV7-2,CASSSGPAGEQYF,TGTGCCAGCAGCTCAGGGCCCGCGGGGGAGCAGTACTTC
many,TRBD1,TRBJ2-5,TRBV7-7,CASSSGTGGLETQYF,TGTGCCAGCAGCTCCGGGACAGGGGGATTAGAGACCCAGTACTTC
.,.,TRBJ2-2,TRBV18,CATRGPNTGELFF,TGTGCCACGAGGGGCCCGAACACCGGGGAGCTGTTTTTT
many,TRBD1,TRBJ2-2,TRBV7-8,CASSLRGQGALGSETGELFF,TGTGCCAGCAGCTTAAGGGGACAGGGGGCGCTGGGGTCGGAGACCGGGGAGCTGTTTTTT
many,.,TRBJ1-2,TRBV7-9,CASSDSGTLVFGYTF,TGTGCCAGCAGCGACTCCGGGACACTAGTCTTCGGCTACACCTTC
few,.,TRBJ2-1,TRBV30,CAWGVSSYNEQFF,TGTGCCTGGGGGGTCAGCTCCTACAATGAGCAGTTCTTC
.,.,TRBJ2-5,TRBV7-2,CASSLDNLKTQYF,TGTGCCAGCAGCTTAGATAATCTCAAGACCCAGTACTTC
many,TRBD1,TRBJ1-4,TRBV5-6,CASSVPRQGAAEKLFF,TGTGCCAGCAGCGTCCCTAGACAGGGGGCTGCTGAAAAACTGTTTTTT
many,TRBD2,TRBJ2-7,TRBV7-2,CASSLLAGGLTYEQYF,TGTGCCAGCAGCTTACTAGCGGGGGGCCTCACCTACGAGCAGTACTTC
few,.,TRBJ2-2,TRBV11-2,CASSSGSRYTGELFF,TGTGCCAGCAGCTCAGGGTCGAGGTACACCGGGGAGCTGTTTTTT
.,.,TRBJ2-5,TRBV20-1,CSARFHQETQYF,TGCAGTGCTAGATTCCACCAAGAGACCCAGTACTTC
many,TRBD1,TRBJ2-2,TRBV12-3/TRBV12-4,CATQGVYTGELFF,TGTGCCACCCAGGGGGTATACACCGGGGAGCTGTTTTTT
.,.,TRBJ1-2,TRBV5-1,CASSIQGDYGYTF,TGCGCCAGCAGTATCCAGGGTGACTATGGCTACACCTTC
few,.,TRBJ1-2,TRBV11-2,CASSLDYNYGYTF,TGTGCCAGCAGCTTAGATTATAACTATGGCTACACCTTC